Sequencing of this TCR beta chain was carried out in a study of blood T cell repertoires in COVID-19. As for the study in general: The United States, Italy and Spain provided the acute and convalescent COVID-19 samples.

CDR3 size: 16 residues. Unmatched junction bases numbered 10, after V lost 0 bases and J lost 9 bases. Germline V gene data show CDR1 as SGDLS and CDR2 as YYNGEE. In this sample, this clone turned up once. Researchers sorted participants into cohorts using their self-reported clinical history. Recovered Cohort 3 donors showed two negative PCRs, clearance, or symptom resolution. The method was immunoSEQ multiplex PCR; TCRdb's version includes in-frame clones alone and lacks a portion of them. The sample consists of roughly 230,000 clones, roughly four fifths of them appearing once. The TCR was taken from a man in his forties or fifties who had recovered from COVID-19. The sequenced sample consisted of PBMCs or T cells enriched from blood (not recorded which). The gene calls are TRBV9 and TRBJ2-1; 9 bases agree with TRBD2. CDR3 DNA sequence: TGTGCCAGCAGCGTAGTGCCTAGCGGGGTTATCGGTGAGCAGTTCTTC. Translating it yields CASSVVPSGVIGEQFF. Full variable domain (rest looked up from reference TRBV9 and TRBJ2-1): DSGVTQTPKHLITATGQRVTLRCSPRSGDLSVYWYQQSLDQGLQFLIQYYNGEERAKGNILERFSAQQFPDLHSELNLSSLELGDSALYFCASSVVPSGVIGEQFFGPGTRLTVL.